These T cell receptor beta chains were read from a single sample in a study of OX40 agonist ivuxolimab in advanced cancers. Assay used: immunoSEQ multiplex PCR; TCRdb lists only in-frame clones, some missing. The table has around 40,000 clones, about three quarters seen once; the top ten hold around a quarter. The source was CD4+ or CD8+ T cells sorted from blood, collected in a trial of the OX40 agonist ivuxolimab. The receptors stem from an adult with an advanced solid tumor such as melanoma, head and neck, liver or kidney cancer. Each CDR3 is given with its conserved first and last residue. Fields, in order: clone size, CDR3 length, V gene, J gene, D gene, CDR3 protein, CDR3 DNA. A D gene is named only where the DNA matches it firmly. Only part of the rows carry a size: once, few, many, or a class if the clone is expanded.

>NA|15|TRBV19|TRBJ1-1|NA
CASSRGKGMNTEAFF
TGTGCCAGTAGCCGGGGGAAGGGCATGAACACTGAAGCTTTCTTT
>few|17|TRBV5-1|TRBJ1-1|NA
CASTSSKGRGVNTEAFF
TGCGCCAGCACCTCCTCCAAGGGCAGGGGCGTCAACACTGAAGCTTTCTTT
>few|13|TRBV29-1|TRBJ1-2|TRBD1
CSVGTGGGYGYTF
TGCAGCGTAGGGACAGGGGGTGGCTATGGCTACACCTTC
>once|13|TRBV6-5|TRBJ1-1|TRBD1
CASSNRDRGRAFF
TGTGCCAGCAGTAATCGGGACAGGGGGCGAGCTTTCTTT
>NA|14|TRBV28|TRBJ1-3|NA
CASTLWGGGNTIYF
TGTGCCAGCACCTTATGGGGCGGAGGAAACACCATATATTTT
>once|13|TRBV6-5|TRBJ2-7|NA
CASSYRDPYEQYF
TGTGCCAGCAGTTACAGGGACCCCTACGAGCAGTACTTC
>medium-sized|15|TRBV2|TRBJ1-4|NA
CASSDYSVLNEKLFF
TGTGCCAGCAGTGATTATTCGGTGCTGAATGAAAAACTGTTTTTT
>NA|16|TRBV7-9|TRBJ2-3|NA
CASSLGRGGSTDTQYF
TGTGCCAGCAGCTTGGGCCGGGGCGGTAGCACAGATACGCAGTATTTT
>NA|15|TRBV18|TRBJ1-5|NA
CASSFYGTGNQPQHF
TGTGCCAGCTCATTTTACGGGACGGGGAATCAGCCCCAGCATTTT
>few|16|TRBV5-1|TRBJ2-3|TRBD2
CASSGRLAGGTDTQYF
TGCGCCAGCAGCGGCCGACTAGCGGGGGGAACAGATACGCAGTATTTT
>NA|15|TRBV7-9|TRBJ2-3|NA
CASSLTGSLPDTQYF
TGTGCCAGCAGCCTCACAGGGTCATTGCCAGATACGCAGTATTTT
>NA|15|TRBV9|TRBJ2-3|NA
CASSVEGLGIDTQYF
TGTGCCAGCAGCGTGGAGGGGCTAGGTATAGATACGCAGTATTTT
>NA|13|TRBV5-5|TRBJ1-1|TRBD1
CASGTGGGKVGFF
TGTGCCAGCGGGACAGGGGGCGGCAAAGTGGGTTTCTTT
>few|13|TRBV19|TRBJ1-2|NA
CASSITSFYGYTF
TGTGCCAGTAGTATAACCTCCTTCTATGGCTACACCTTC